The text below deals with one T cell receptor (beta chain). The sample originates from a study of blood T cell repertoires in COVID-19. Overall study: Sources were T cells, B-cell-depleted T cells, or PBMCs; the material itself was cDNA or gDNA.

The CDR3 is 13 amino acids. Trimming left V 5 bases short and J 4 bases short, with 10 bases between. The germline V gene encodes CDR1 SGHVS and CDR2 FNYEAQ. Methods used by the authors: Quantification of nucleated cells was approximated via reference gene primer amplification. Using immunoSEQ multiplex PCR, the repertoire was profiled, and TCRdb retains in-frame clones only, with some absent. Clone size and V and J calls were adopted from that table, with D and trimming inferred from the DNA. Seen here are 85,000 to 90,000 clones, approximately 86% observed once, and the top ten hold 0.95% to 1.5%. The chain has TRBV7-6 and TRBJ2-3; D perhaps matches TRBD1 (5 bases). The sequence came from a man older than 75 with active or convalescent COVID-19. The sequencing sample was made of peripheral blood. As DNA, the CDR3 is TGTGCCAGCAGCGCTACAGGATCAGATACGCAGTATTTT. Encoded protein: CASSATGSDTQYF.